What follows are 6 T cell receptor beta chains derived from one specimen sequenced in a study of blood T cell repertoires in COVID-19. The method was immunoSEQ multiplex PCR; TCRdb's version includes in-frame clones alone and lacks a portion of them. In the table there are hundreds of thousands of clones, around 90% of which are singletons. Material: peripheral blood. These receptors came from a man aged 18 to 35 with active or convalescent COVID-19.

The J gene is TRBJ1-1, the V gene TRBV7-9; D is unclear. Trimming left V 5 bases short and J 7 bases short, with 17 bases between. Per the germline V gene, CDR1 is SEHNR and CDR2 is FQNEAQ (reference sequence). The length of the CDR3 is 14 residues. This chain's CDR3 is CASSPRQVSFEAFF. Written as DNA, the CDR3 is TGTGCCAGCAGCCCCCGGCAGGTGAGCTTTGAAGCTTTCTTT.

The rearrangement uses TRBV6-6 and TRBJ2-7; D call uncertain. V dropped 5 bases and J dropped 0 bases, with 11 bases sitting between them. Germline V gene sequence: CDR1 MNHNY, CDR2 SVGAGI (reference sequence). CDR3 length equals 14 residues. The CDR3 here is CASSEATPSYEQYF. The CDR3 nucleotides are TGTGCCAGCAGTGAGGCTACACCCTCCTACGAGCAGTACTTC.

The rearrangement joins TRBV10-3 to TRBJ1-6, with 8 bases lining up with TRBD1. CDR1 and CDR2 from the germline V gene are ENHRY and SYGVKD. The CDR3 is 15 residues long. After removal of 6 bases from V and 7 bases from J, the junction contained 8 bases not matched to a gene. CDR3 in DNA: TGTGCCATCAGAGGGACAGGAGATACGAATTCACCCCTCCACTTT. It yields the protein CAIRGTGDTNSPLHF.

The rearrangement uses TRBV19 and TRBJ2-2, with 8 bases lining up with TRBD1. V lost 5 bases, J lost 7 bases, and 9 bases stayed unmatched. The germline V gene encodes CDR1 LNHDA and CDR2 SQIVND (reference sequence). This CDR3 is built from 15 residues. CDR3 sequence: CASSFLRGRGGELFF. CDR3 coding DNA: TGTGCCAGTAGTTTCCTCAGGGGGCGCGGCGGGGAGCTGTTTTTT.

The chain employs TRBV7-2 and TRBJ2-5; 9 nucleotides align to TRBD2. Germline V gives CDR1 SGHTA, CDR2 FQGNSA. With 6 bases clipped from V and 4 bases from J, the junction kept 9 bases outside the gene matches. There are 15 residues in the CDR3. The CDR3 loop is CASSRSGGWGETQYF. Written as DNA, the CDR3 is TGTGCCAGCAGTCGGAGCGGGGGGTGGGGAGAGACCCAGTACTTC.

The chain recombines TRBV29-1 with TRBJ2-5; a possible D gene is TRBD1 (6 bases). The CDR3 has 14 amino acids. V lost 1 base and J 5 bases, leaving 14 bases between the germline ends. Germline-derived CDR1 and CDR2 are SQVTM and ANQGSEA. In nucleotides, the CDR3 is TGCAGCGTTGAAGGTCCAGGGGTGGAGGAGACCCAGTACTTC. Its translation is CSVEGPGVEETQYF.